This TCR beta chain was recorded in a study of siplizumab effects on memory and regulatory T cells (dated by TCRdb to the late 2010s). At the level of the whole study: The study examined how the anti-CD2 antibody siplizumab affects alloreactive T-cell subsets in allogeneic mixed lymphocyte reactions built from human PBMCs.

According to the germline V gene (reference sequence), CDR1 reads LNHDA and CDR2 reads SQIVND. At the junction V is shortened by 5 bases and J by 5 bases, with 12 bases in between. From cysteine to phenylalanine, the CDR3 is 13 amino acids long. The sequence is cut down to CDR3 DNA, 39 bases in frame from base 1. Libraries were prepared through the immunoSEQ multiplex PCR assay. The deep sequencing platform assayed approximately 100,000 TCR templates per sample. Genomic DNA extracted from sorted T cells was used for TCRbeta CDR3 sequencing. As for the authors' bioinformatics: The R programming language was used for the clonal analysis of the TCRbeta CDR3 data. Comparing unstimulated samples against CFSE-low samples taken after the reaction was how alloreactive CD4+ and CD8+ clones were defined. By matching sequences to the repertoires of sorted unstimulated Treg and non-Treg cells, each alloreactive CD4+ clone was assigned a regulatory or non-regulatory origin. This immuneACCESS table, as held by TCRdb, lists in-frame sequences with V and J called but not all clones. Of the missing ones, under half trace to an unresolved V gene in checked studies; the others have no known cause. From that table come the V and J calls and clone size; the DNA was used to work out D and trimming. This sample has tens of thousands of clones in its table, and 79% of those were observed once. Of the sample, approximately 0.38% is held by the ten largest clones.

The paper's findings and limits, for the study overall: Because sequences below about 10^-5 frequency were poorly captured, only a minor fraction of alloreactive clones could be mapped to unstimulated subsets. Unstimulated naive T cells appeared to be more diverse than memory T cells, and naive cells seemed to make a substantial contribution to the alloresponse. The suppressive function of proliferating Tregs from siplizumab cultures was not functionally confirmed. Siplizumab significantly lowered the cumulative frequency of alloreactive sequences that could be traced to unstimulated CD4+ memory T cells. In reactions with siplizumab, an average of about 62% of mappable alloreactive CD4+ clones were Treg-derived, compared with roughly 27% in control reactions. For roughly 80-97% of proliferating CD4+ or CD8+ clones, no naive or memory phenotype could be assigned.

As regards this clone: There is no known antigen for this receptor. Per-nucleotide qualities are absent, and no much larger clonotype sits a single base away.

Unstimulated CD4+ memory cells were also sequenced in three donor pairs, together with CD4+ naive, CD8+ TEMRA, CD8+ naive and CD8+ effector memory subsets. Sorted unstimulated T cells and proliferating T cells recovered from mixed lymphocyte reactions were subjected to TCRbeta CDR3 sequencing. Fresh whole blood from nine to ten HLA-typed healthy donors was used as the source from which PBMCs were isolated. The specimen was memory CD4+ T cells sorted from blood. Sample cell subset or site, as interpreted from the label and publication: unstimulated CD4+ memory T cells. The sequence was collected from a human donor in good health. The chain was built from TRBV19 and TRBJ1-2, and the D gene may be TRBD1, 6 bases matching. Here the CDR3 is given as CASSPGQIYGYTF. The nucleotide sequence is TGTGCCAGTAGTCCCGGACAGATTTATGGCTACACCTTC.